Listed here are 21 T cell receptor beta chains from one sample, sequenced in a study of technical replicates of blood from a few donors. Clones were read by immunoSEQ multiplex PCR, and TCRdb kept only the in-frame ones, dropping some. This sample has about 98,000 clones, with approximately 95% found just once. The sample was T cells isolated from PBMCs. These receptors originate from a human donor in good health.

This chain connects TRBV7-2 to TRBJ2-5; 10 bases agree with TRBD2. The V gene end was trimmed by 4 bases and the J gene end by 2 bases; junction bases not matched to a gene: 1. CDR3 length: 14 amino acids. Per germline, CDR1 SGHTA and CDR2 FQGNSA. CDR3 in DNA: TGTGCCAGCAGCTCGGGACTAGCGCAAGAGACCCAGTACTTC. As protein: CASSSGLAQETQYF.

This clone was observed a single time. The chain employs TRBV19 and TRBJ1-2; D is perhaps TRBD1 (6 bases). This CDR3 is built from 15 residues. Trimming cost V 2 bases and J 2 bases, with 12 bases left between them. Looked up from germline, CDR1 is LNHDA and CDR2 is SQIVND (reference sequence). CDR3 nucleotides: TGTGCCAGTAGTATAAGCCAAACAGGGAACTATGGCTACACCTTC. It yields the protein CASSISQTGNYGYTF.

The rearrangement links TRBV6-5 to TRBJ2-7, with TRBD1 identical over 11 bases. There are 15 residues in the CDR3. After removal of 0 bases from V and 5 bases from J, the junction contained 3 bases not matched to a gene. Germline CDR1 MNHEY, CDR2 SVGAGI. DNA of the CDR3: TGTGCCAGCAGTTACTCACGGACAGGGGGCAACGAGCAGTACTTC. Residues: CASSYSRTGGNEQYF.

The V call is TRBV5-1, the J call TRBJ1-1, with 11 bases lining up with TRBD1. Germline-derived CDR1 and CDR2 are SGHRS and YFSETQ. The CDR3 consists of 14 residues. The junction had 2 bases not matched to a gene; V was cut back by 4 bases and J by 3 bases. The CDR3 region has the DNA TGCGCCAGCAGCATGGGACAGGGGGACACTGAAGCTTTCTTT. Its translation: CASSMGQGDTEAFF. The whole variable domain, remainder taken from reference TRBV5-1 and TRBJ1-1, is KAGVTQTPRYLIKTRGQQVTLSCSPISGHRSVSWYQQTPGQGLQFLFEYFSETQRNKGNFPGRFSGRQFSNSRSEMNVSTLELGDSALYLCASSMGQGDTEAFFGQGTRLTVV.

The CDR3 DNA reads as TGTGCCAGCACCTGGGGGCTGGGGGCTGGAAACACCATATATTTT. As protein: CASTWGLGAGNTIYF. The V gene is TRBV2, the J gene TRBJ1-3; D might be TRBD1 (6 bases). With 7 bases removed from V and 2 bases from J, the gap between germline ends came to 15 bases. CDR1 is SNHLY and CDR2 is FYNNEI in the germline V gene. The length of the CDR3 is 15 residues.

The chain carries TRBV27 and TRBJ2-1; 8 bases line up with TRBD1. Per the germline V gene, CDR1 is MNHEY and CDR2 is SMNVEV (reference sequence). The J segment lost 9 bases and the V segment lost 8 bases, leaving 9 bases of the junction unmatched. This CDR3 region has 13 residues. CDR3 residues: CASERQGSAEQFF. Here the CDR3 DNA reads TGTGCCAGCGAAAGACAGGGGTCGGCTGAGCAGTTCTTC.

The chain has TRBV6-1 and TRBJ2-1; 7 positions match TRBD2. The CDR3 loop spans 15 amino acids. The germline V gene has CDR1 MNHNS and CDR2 SASEGT. With V trimmed by 7 bases and J by 5 bases, 11 bases remained unmatched. CDR3 DNA: TGTGCCAGCACCGAGTGGCTAGCGGACAACAATGAGCAGTTCTTC. This codes for CASTEWLADNNEQFF.

The count of this clone is one. The chain links TRBV7-8 to TRBJ2-1, with D possibly matching TRBD2 (6 bases). CDR1 is SGHVS, CDR2 FQNEAQ, per germline. The CDR3 spans 16 residues. The ends were cut back, 1 base at V and 0 bases at J, with 10 bases in the middle. Here the CDR3 DNA reads TGTGCCAGCAGCTTAGTCGGGAGCAGCTCCTACAATGAGCAGTTCTTC. Translating gives CASSLVGSSSYNEQFF. Complete variable domain (other parts from reference TRBV7-8 and TRBJ2-1): GAGVSQSPRYKVAKRGQDVALRCDPISGHVSLFWYQQALGQGPEFLTYFQNEAQLDKSGLPSDRFFAERPEGSVSTLKIQRTQQEDSAVYLCASSLVGSSSYNEQFFGPGTRLTVL.

The CDR3 coding sequence is TGTGCCAGCAGTGAAGTTGGTGACTCCCAAGAGACCCAGTACTTC. It translates to CASSEVGDSQETQYF. This chain links TRBV6-1 with TRBJ2-5; D is uncertain. In germline, CDR1 is MNHNS, CDR2 SASEGT. There are 15 residues in the CDR3. V was shortened by 1 base and J by 1 base, with 10 bases between the two germline ends.

This chain uses TRBV6-4 with TRBJ1-4, with a possible D match to TRBD1 (5 bases). V lost 6 bases to trimming and J lost 11 bases, with 13 bases between them. This CDR3 comprises 12 residues. Germline lookup yields CDR1 MRHNA and CDR2 SNTAGT. In DNA, the CDR3 is TGTGCCAGCAGACCGGACGCAGGGAAACTGTTTTTT. This translates into CASRPDAGKLFF.

The chain links TRBV19 to TRBJ2-3, with D possibly TRBD2 on 6 matching bases. Per the germline V gene, CDR1 is LNHDA and CDR2 is SQIVND (reference sequence). The V and J ends lost 1 base and 2 bases respectively, with 13 bases between them. The CDR3 extends over 16 amino acids. DNA for the CDR3: TGTGCCAGTAGTATAGGCCGGGAGCTGCTCACAGATACGCAGTATTTT. This encodes CASSIGRELLTDTQYF.

The chain uses TRBV7-2 and TRBJ2-5; TRBD1 aligns across 7 bases. Trimming took 6 bases from V and 5 from J; bases not matched to a gene: 9. This CDR3 comprises 14 residues. Looked up from germline, CDR1 is SGHTA and CDR2 is FQGNSA. The CDR3 region has the DNA TGTGCCAGCAGGTTAACGCCGGACAGGGAGACCCAGTACTTC. It specifies CASRLTPDRETQYF.

The chain employs TRBV29-1 and TRBJ2-7; 10 bases agree with TRBD1. This CDR3 is built from 14 residues. Unmatched junction bases numbered 1, after V lost 2 bases and J lost 0 bases. Germline V gives CDR1 SQVTM, CDR2 ANQGSEA. This chain's CDR3 is CSVERDRGSYEQYF. The CDR3, as DNA: TGCAGCGTTGAAAGGGACAGGGGCTCCTACGAGCAGTACTTC.

The rearrangement links TRBV6-5 to TRBJ1-1; D is perhaps TRBD1 (6 bases). The CDR3 length is 14 residues. The germline V gene encodes CDR1 MNHEY and CDR2 SVGAGI. The V gene lost 5 bases and the J gene lost 5 bases, with 15 bases spanning the gap. The CDR3 DNA reads TGTGCCAGCAGTGCCCACAGGGTGGGGACTGAAGCTTTCTTT. Translated: CASSAHRVGTEAFF.

This clone came up once. V and J are TRBV18 and TRBJ2-5; D uncertain. V lost 0 bases and J lost 5, with 13 bases in between. Germline V lookup: CDR1 KGHSH, CDR2 LQKENI. This CDR3 is 15 amino acids long. This CDR3 reads CASSPPTSPGETQYF. Here the CDR3 DNA reads TGTGCCAGCTCACCACCCACCTCACCCGGGGAGACCCAGTACTTC.

The chain has TRBV2 and TRBJ2-3, with 9 bases identical to TRBD2. Trimming took 5 bases from V and 0 from J; bases not matched to a gene: 6. This CDR3 is built from 16 residues. In germline, CDR1 is SNHLY, CDR2 FYNNEI. CDR3 DNA: TGTGCCAGCAGTCCCAACGGACTAGCGAGCACAGATACGCAGTATTTT. Translated, it gives CASSPNGLASTDTQYF. The whole variable domain, remainder taken from reference TRBV2 and TRBJ2-3, is EPEVTQTPSHQVTQMGQEVILRCVPISNHLYFYWYRQILGQKVEFLVSFYNNEISEKSEIFDDQFSVERPDGSNFTLKIRSTKLEDSAMYFCASSPNGLASTDTQYFGPGTRLTVL.

V and J are TRBV11-3 and TRBJ1-3, with unresolved D. V dropped 5 bases and J dropped 0 bases, with 5 bases sitting between them. This CDR3 region has 13 residues. Germline V CDR1 and CDR2: SGHNT, YENEEA. CDR3 DNA sequence: TGTGCCAGCAGCCCAGACTCTGGAAACACCATATATTTT. Translation gives CASSPDSGNTIYF. The full variable domain, in which reference TRBV11-3 and TRBJ1-3 provide the parts outside the CDR3, is EAGVVQSPRYKIIEKKQPVAFWCNPISGHNTLYWYLQNLGQGPELLIRYENEEAVDDSQLPKDRFSAERLKGVDSTLKIQPAELGDSAVYLCASSPDSGNTIYFGEGSWLTVV.

This chain links TRBV4-1 with TRBJ2-4; 9 bases line up with TRBD1. This CDR3 has 15 residues. Germline loops: CDR1 MGHRA, CDR2 YSYEKL. V gave up 3 bases and J gave up 2 bases; unmatched junction bases: 2. This CDR3 reads CASSQGQGSKNIQYF. DNA for the CDR3: TGCGCCAGCAGCCAGGGACAGGGCTCCAAAAACATTCAGTACTTC.

This clone was found once. The gene calls are TRBV6-5 and TRBJ1-2; no clear D. V dropped 0 bases and J dropped 9 bases, with 5 bases sitting between them. The CDR3 runs 11 residues. Germline V gives CDR1 MNHEY, CDR2 SVGAGI. CDR3 in DNA: TGTGCCAGCAGTTACTCGTCCAGCTACACCTTC. The encoded protein is CASSYSSSYTF.

The genes are TRBV29-1 and TRBJ1-1, with TRBD1 matching over 8 bases. V lost 7 bases, J lost 4 bases, and 5 bases stayed unmatched. From germline, CDR1 is SQVTM and CDR2 ANQGSEA. The CDR3 extends over 12 amino acids. CDR3 residues: CSADRGGTEAFF. The CDR3 coding sequence is TGCAGCGCCGACAGGGGCGGCACTGAAGCTTTCTTT.

CDR3 coding DNA: TGCGCCAGCAGCTTGTCCGGACAGGGGGAATACTTC. Its protein product is CASSLSGQGEYF. This chain links TRBV5-1 with TRBJ2-5; 10 nucleotides align to TRBD1. This CDR3 has 12 residues. Germline lookup yields CDR1 SGHRS and CDR2 YFSETQ. J lost 14 bases, V lost 1 base, and 5 bases had no gene match.